These 10 T cell receptor beta chains share one sample of origin, sequenced in a study of T cells after yellow fever vaccination. One entry per CDR3 protein results from TCRdb running MiXCR on the 5' RACE reads. The table lists some 260,000 distinct CDR3 sequences, approximately 5.2% of them singletons. This specimen was CD4+ T cells sorted from PBMCs, taken on the day of the yellow fever booster vaccination. The receptors originated from a young man who received the YFV17D yellow fever vaccine.

This clonotype appeared a few times. The rearrangement uses TRBV20-1 and TRBJ2-1; 7 positions agree with TRBD2. The CDR3 extends over 13 amino acids. V shed 5 bases, J shed 4 bases, and the junction held 5 bases outside the gene matches. The germline CDR1 and CDR2 sequences are DFQATT and SNEGSKA (reference sequence). The CDR3 nucleotides are TGCAGTGCTGGGGCTAGCGGTTACAATGAGCAGTTCTTC. It codes for CSAGASGYNEQFF.

Many counts were recorded for this clonotype. The V gene is TRBV27, the J gene TRBJ2-1; 9 bases align to TRBD2. This CDR3 contains 17 residues. J gave up 8 bases and V 7 bases, and 18 bases lay outside the gene matches. Per germline, CDR1 MNHEY and CDR2 SMNVEV (reference sequence). The CDR3 reads CASTKRQRGAHTDEQFF. Written as DNA, the CDR3 is TGTGCCAGCACTAAACGGCAGCGGGGGGCCCACACCGATGAGCAGTTCTTC.

This clonotype was observed a handful of times. The CDR3 region has the DNA TGTGCCAGCAGCTCGAGGGGGACAGTCCAAGAGACCCAGTACTTC. Translated: CASSSRGTVQETQYF. The chain has TRBV7-8 and TRBJ2-5; 7 positions agree with TRBD1. V shed 4 bases and J 1 base; nucleotides not matched to a gene: 6. The CDR3 spans 15 residues. CDR1 and CDR2 (germline): SGHVS, FQNEAQ. The full variable domain, its missing parts supplied by reference TRBV7-8 and TRBJ2-5, is GAGVSQSPRYKVAKRGQDVALRCDPISGHVSLFWYQQALGQGPEFLTYFQNEAQLDKSGLPSDRFFAERPEGSVSTLKIQRTQQEDSAVYLCASSSRGTVQETQYFGPGTRLLVL.

V gene TRBV20-1 combines with J gene TRBJ2-1, with 16 bases lining up with TRBD2. The V gene's germline CDR1 is DFQATT and CDR2 SNEGSKA (reference sequence). With 6 bases clipped from V and 0 bases from J, the junction kept 17 bases outside the gene matches. The CDR3 length is 21 residues. The CDR3 loop is CSAESLGTSGGARSSYNEQFF. The CDR3, as DNA: TGCAGTGCCGAGTCTCTCGGGACTAGCGGGGGGGCGAGGAGCTCCTACAATGAGCAGTTCTTC.

This clonotype was counted at least ten times. The chain uses TRBV9 and TRBJ2-7; D may be TRBD2 (5 bases). The CDR3 has 15 residues. V lost 3 bases and J 3 bases, leaving 16 bases between the germline ends. The germline CDR1 and CDR2 sequences are SGDLS and YYNGEE. CDR3 DNA sequence: TGTGCCAGCAGCGCTTCCTCCCACGCGGGCTACGAGCAGTACTTC. Protein product: CASSASSHAGYEQYF.

This clonotype was counted ten times or more. The junction differs from germline at one of its ends, possibly a read error. The chain joins TRBV6-1 to TRBJ2-3, with D tentatively TRBD1 (6 bases). This CDR3 comprises 17 residues. In germline, CDR1 is MNHNS, CDR2 SASEGT. The CDR3 bases are TGTGCCAGCTGTGAAGTGGTGGGGACATACCCCCCAGATACGCAGTATTTT. Translated, it gives CASCEVVGTYPPDTQYF.

Ten or more counts support this clonotype. This rearrangement joins TRBV5-6 to TRBJ2-3, with TRBD2 matching over 10 bases. The CDR3 has 17 residues. The V gene end was trimmed by 2 bases and the J gene end by 5 bases; junction bases not matched to a gene: 11. Germline CDR1 is SGHDT and CDR2 is YYEEEE. The CDR3 region is CASSFLSGGPLGDTQYF. The CDR3 DNA follows: TGTGCCAGCAGCTTCCTTAGCGGGGGGCCTCTAGGAGATACGCAGTATTTT.

In this sample, this clonotype turned up many times. The chain is built from TRBV24-1 and TRBJ2-3; TRBD2 might be the D (6 bases). This CDR3 is 15 amino acids long. With 4 bases removed from V and 7 bases from J, the gap between germline ends came to 17 bases. Germline CDR1 is KGHDR and CDR2 is SFDVKD. The CDR3 nucleotides are TGTGCCACCAGTGAGGGGAGGCCCACCTCCTATACGCAGTATTTT. It encodes CATSEGRPTSYTQYF.

The rearrangement uses TRBV19 and TRBJ2-4; possibly TRBD1 for D (5 bases). The CDR3 runs 11 residues. Deletions cut 6 bases from V and 16 bases from J, with 16 bases between. CDR1 LNHDA and CDR2 SQIVND come from the germline V gene (reference sequence). The CDR3: CASSRVGHPYF. The DNA for the CDR3 is TGTGCCAGTAGCCGGGTCGGACACCCCTACTTC. The variable domain in full, completed from reference TRBV19 and TRBJ2-4, reads DGGITQSPKYLFRKEGQNVTLSCEQNLNHDAMYWYRQDPGQGLRLIYYSQIVNDFQKGDIAEGYSVSREKKESFPLTVTSAQKNPTAFYLCASSRVGHPYFGAGTRLSVL.

The gene calls are TRBV20-1 and TRBJ1-2; the D gene is possibly TRBD1 (6 bases). Germline V gene sequence: CDR1 DFQATT, CDR2 SNEGSKA (reference sequence). The V end was cut by 1 base, the J end by 5 bases, with 17 bases between. This CDR3 has 15 residues. The CDR3 sequence is CSARGSGGDIYGYTF. The CDR3 DNA reads as TGCAGTGCTAGAGGTTCGGGGGGCGATATATATGGCTACACCTTC.